This TCR beta chain was captured by sequencing in a study of blood T cell repertoires in COVID-19. As for the study in general: Some COVID-19 samples were acute and others convalescent; all came from the United States, Italy and Spain.

The CDR3 runs to 12 residues. V dropped 6 bases and J dropped 8 bases, with 11 bases sitting between them. Germline CDR1 reads MNHEY; CDR2 reads SVGEGT. Authors' methods: Amplified reference gene primers provided the basis for estimating nucleated cell counts. Libraries were prepared by immunoSEQ multiplex PCR; TCRdb keeps only in-frame clonotypes and omits some of them. The V and J calls and clone size were taken over from that table, and D and trimming were inferred from the DNA. The sample carries 250,000 to 300,000 clones, around 78% recorded once. This sequence joins TRBV6-2 or TRBV6-3 and TRBJ2-1; a possible D gene is TRBD2 (5 bases). The sequence derives from a man between 60 and 75 years old who had recovered from COVID-19. The sequenced material came from peripheral blood. CDR3: CASSPAGYEQFF. DNA for the CDR3: TGTGCCAGCAGCCCGGCGGGTTATGAGCAGTTCTTC.